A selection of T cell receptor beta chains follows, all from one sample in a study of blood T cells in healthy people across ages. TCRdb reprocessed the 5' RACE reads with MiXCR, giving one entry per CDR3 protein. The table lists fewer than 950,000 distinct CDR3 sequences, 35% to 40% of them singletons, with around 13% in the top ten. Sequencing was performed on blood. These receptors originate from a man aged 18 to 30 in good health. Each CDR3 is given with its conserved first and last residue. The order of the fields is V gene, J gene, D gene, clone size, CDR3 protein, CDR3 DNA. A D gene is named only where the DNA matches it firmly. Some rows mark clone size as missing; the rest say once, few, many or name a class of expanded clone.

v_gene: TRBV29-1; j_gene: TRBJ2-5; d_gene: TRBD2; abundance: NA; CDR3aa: CSIPGGSETQYF; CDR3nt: TGCAGCATCCCGGGGGGGTCAGAGACCCAGTACTTC
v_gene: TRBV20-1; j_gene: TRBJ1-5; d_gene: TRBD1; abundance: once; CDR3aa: CNPDRQGNSNQPQHF; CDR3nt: TGCAATCCGGACCGACAGGGCAATAGCAATCAGCCCCAGCATTTT
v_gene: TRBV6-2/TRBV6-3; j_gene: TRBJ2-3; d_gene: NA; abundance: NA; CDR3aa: CASSYSSPATQYF; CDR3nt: TGTGCCAGCAGTTACTCGTCCCCAGCGACGCAGTATTTT
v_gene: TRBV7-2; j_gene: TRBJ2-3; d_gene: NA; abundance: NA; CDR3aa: CASSLGGFRDTQYF; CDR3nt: TGTGCCAGCAGCTTAGGGGGGTTCAGGGATACGCAGTATTTT
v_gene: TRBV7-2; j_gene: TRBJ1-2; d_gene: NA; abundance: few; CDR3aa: CASSPDSQSGYTF; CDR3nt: TGTGCCAGCAGTCCCGACAGCCAGAGTGGCTACACCTTC
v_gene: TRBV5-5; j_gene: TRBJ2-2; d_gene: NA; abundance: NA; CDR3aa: CASSPDTANTGELFF; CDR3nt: TGTGCCAGCAGCCCAGACACCGCGAACACCGGGGAGCTGTTTTTT
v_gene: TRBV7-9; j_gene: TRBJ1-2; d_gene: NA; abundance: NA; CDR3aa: CASSSSTGLHPLRSGYTF; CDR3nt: TGTGCCAGCAGCTCTTCCACCGGGCTGCACCCCCTTCGAAGCGGCTACACCTTC
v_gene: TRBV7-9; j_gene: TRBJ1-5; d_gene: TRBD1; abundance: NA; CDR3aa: CASSQGGTELNRPQHF; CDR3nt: TGTGCCAGCAGCCAGGGAGGGACAGAACTCAATCGGCCCCAGCATTTT
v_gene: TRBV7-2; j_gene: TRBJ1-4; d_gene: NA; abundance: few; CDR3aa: CASSLDSKLFF; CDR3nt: TGTGCCAGCAGCTTAGACAGCAAACTGTTTTTT
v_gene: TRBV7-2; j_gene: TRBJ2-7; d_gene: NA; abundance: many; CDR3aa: CASSLESSDRAYEQYF; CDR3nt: TGTGCCAGCAGCTTAGAGTCCTCGGACAGAGCCTACGAGCAGTACTTC
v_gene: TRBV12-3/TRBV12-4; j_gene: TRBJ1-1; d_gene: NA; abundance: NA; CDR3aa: CASSLGGWAFF; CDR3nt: TGTGCCAGCAGCCTAGGTGGCTGGGCTTTCTTT
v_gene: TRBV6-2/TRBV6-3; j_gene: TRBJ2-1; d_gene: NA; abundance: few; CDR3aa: CASSMGRDNEQFF; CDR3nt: TGTGCCAGCAGTATGGGTCGGGACAATGAGCAGTTCTTC
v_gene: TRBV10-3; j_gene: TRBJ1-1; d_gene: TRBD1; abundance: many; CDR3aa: CAIQGTGVNTEAFF; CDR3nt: TGTGCCATCCAGGGGACAGGGGTGAACACTGAAGCTTTCTTT
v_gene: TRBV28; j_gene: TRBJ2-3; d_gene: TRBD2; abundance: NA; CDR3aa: CASSTGGAPPDTQYF; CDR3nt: TGTGCCAGCAGTACCGGGGGGGCCCCCCCAGATACGCAGTATTTT
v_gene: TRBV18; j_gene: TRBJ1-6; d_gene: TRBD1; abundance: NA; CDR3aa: CASSPDRGSTPLHF; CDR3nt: TGTGCCAGCTCACCGGACAGGGGAAGTACACCCCTCCACTTT
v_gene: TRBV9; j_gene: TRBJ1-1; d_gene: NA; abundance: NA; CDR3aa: CASSADEKGTEAFF; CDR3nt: TGTGCCAGCAGCGCAGATGAGAAGGGGACTGAAGCTTTCTTT
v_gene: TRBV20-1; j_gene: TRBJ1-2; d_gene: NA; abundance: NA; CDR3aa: CSARDRARTGYTF; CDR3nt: TGCAGTGCTAGAGACAGGGCCAGAACTGGCTACACCTTC
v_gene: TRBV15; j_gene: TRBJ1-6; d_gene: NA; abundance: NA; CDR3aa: CATSRDRADSPPHF; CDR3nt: TGTGCCACCAGCAGAGATAGGGCCGATTCACCCCCCCACTTT
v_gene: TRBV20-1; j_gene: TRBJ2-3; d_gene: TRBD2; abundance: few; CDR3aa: CSAGWGLAGAITDTQYF; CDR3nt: TGCAGTGCAGGATGGGGACTAGCGGGGGCCATCACAGATACGCAGTATTTT
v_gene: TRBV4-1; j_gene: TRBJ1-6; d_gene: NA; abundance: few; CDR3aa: CASSQQQLRNSPLHF; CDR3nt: TGCGCCAGCAGCCAGCAACAGCTTAGGAATTCACCCCTCCACTTT
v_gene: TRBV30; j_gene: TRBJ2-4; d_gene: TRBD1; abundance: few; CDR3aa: CAWSSGTGDIQYF; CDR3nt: TGTGCCTGGAGTTCGGGGACAGGGGACATTCAGTACTTC
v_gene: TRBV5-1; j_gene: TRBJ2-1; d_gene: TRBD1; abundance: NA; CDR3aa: CASSLAVGTEQETQFF; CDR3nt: TGCGCCAGCAGCTTGGCGGTTGGGACAGAACAAGAGACCCAGTTCTTC
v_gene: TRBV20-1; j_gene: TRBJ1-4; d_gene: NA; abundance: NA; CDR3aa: CSAERRPPGEKLFF; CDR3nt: TGCAGTGCGGAGAGGAGGCCCCCGGGGGAAAAACTGTTTTTT
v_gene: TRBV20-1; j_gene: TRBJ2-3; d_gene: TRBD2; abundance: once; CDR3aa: CSAPSGGASTGTQYF; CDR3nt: TGCAGTGCGCCTAGCGGGGGGGCCTCCACAGGTACGCAGTATTTT
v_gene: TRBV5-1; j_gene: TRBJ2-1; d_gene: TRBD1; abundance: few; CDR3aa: CASSVQGTGGGYNEQFF; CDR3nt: TGCGCCAGCAGCGTACAAGGGACAGGGGGAGGCTACAATGAGCAGTTCTTC
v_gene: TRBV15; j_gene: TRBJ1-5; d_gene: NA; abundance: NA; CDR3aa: CATSPNGLYDQPQHF; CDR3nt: TGTGCCACCAGCCCTAACGGGCTGTATGACCAGCCCCAGCATTTT
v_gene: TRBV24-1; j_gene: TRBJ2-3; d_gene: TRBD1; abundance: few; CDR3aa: CATSEGQGVRDTQYF; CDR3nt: TGTGCCACCAGTGAGGGACAGGGGGTACGCGATACGCAGTATTTT
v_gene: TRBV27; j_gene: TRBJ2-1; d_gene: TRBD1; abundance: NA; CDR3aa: CASRGQGIYEQFF; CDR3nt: TGTGCCAGCAGGGGACAGGGGATCTACGAGCAGTTCTTC
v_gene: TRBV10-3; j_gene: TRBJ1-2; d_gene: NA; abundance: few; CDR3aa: CAISEQTNYGYTF; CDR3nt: TGTGCCATCAGTGAACAGACGAACTATGGCTACACCTTC
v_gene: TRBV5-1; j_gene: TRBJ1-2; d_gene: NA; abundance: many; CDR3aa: CASSSDVVNYGYTF; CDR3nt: TGCGCCAGCAGCTCGGACGTGGTTAACTATGGCTACACCTTC
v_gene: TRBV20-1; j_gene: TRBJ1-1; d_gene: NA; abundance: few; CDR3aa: CSARDPGEDTEAFF; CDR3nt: TGCAGTGCTAGAGATCCAGGGGAGGACACTGAAGCTTTCTTT
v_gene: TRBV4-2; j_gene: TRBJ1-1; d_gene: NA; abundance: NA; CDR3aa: CASSRAGSGTEAFF; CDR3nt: TGTGCCAGCAGCCGGGCAGGGTCAGGAACTGAAGCTTTCTTT
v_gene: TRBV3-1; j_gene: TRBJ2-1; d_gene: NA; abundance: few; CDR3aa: CASSQTGSEQFF; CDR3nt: TGTGCCAGCAGCCAAACTGGGAGTGAGCAGTTCTTC